This T cell receptor (beta chain) was captured in a study of cytomegalovirus exposure and HLA in healthy donors. Measured with immunoSEQ multiplex PCR; TCRdb has only the in-frame clones, and not every one. The top ten clones hold approximately 4.2% of a sample with tens of thousands of clones, around 90% of them seen once. From germline, CDR1 is LGHNA and CDR2 YNFKEQ. Losses at the gene ends were 4 bases for V and 3 bases for J; bases not matched to a gene: 2. The CDR3 consists of 15 residues. Study-wide points: Rarity characterized most TCR sequences, yet some public TCRs appeared in many donors. Per published reports, the classifier diagnosed cytomegalovirus status with high specificity and sensitivity.

As concerns this clone: Its target is not known.

Sequencing was performed on PBMCs. The chain links TRBV4-2 to TRBJ2-7; 14 bases match TRBD2. The TCR was taken from a woman between 18 and 29 years old in good health and CMV-seropositive. The DNA of the CDR3 is TGTGCCAGCAGCCCCGGGACTAGCGGGAGCTACGAGCAGTACTTC. Protein product: CASSPGTSGSYEQYF.